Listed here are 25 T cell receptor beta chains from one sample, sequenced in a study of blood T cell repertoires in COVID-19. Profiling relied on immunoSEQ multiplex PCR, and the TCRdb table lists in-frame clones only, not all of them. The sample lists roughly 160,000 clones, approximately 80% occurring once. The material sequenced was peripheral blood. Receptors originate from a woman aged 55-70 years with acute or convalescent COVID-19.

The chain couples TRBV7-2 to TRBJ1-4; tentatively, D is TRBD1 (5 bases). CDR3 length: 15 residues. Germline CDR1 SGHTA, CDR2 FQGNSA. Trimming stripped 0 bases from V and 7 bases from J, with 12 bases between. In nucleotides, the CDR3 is TGTGCCAGCAGCTTAGCGGGGACTGCGGGTGAAAAACTGTTTTTT. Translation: CASSLAGTAGEKLFF.

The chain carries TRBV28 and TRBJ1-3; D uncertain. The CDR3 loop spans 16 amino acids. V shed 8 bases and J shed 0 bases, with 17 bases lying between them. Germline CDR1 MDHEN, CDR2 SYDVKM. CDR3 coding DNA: TGTGCCAGCTCAACGGCGGCAGCGAGCTCTGGAAACACCATATATTTT. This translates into CASSTAAASSGNTIYF.

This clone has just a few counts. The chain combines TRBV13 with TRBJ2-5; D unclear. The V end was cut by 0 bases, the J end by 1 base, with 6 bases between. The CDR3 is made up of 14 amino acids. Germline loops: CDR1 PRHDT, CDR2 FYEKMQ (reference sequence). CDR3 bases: TGTGCCAGCAGCTTAGGTACTACCCAAGAGACCCAGTACTTC. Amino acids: CASSLGTTQETQYF.

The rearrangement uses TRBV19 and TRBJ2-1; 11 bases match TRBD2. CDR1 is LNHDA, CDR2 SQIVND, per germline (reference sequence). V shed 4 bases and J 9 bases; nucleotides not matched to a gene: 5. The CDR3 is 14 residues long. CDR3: CASSNSGGAGEQFF. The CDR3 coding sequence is TGTGCCAGTAGTAATAGCGGGGGGGCCGGTGAGCAGTTCTTC. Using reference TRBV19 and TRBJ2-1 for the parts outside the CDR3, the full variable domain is DGGITQSPKYLFRKEGQNVTLSCEQNLNHDAMYWYRQDPGQGLRLIYYSQIVNDFQKGDIAEGYSVSREKKESFPLTVTSAQKNPTAFYLCASSNSGGAGEQFFGPGTRLTVL.

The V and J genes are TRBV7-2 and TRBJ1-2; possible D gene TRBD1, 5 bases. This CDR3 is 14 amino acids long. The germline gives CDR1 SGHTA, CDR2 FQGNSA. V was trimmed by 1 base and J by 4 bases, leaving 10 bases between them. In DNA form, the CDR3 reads TGTGCCAGCAGCTTAGACCAGGGCGGCTATGGCTACACCTTC. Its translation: CASSLDQGGYGYTF.

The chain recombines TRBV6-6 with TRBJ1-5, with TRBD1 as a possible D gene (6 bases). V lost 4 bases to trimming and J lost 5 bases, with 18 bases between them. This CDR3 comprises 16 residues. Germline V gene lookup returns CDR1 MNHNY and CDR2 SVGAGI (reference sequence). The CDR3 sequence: CASSSLRTVGDQPQHF. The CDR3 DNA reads TGTGCCAGCAGTTCCCTTCGGACAGTTGGGGATCAGCCCCAGCATTTT.

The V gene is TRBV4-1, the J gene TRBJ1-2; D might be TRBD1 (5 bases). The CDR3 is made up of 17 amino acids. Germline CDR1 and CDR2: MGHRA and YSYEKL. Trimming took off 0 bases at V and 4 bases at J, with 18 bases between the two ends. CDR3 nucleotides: TGCGCCAGCAGCCAAGAGATCGGTGGGCAGGGTGGCTATGGCTACACCTTC. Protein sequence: CASSQEIGGQGGYGYTF.

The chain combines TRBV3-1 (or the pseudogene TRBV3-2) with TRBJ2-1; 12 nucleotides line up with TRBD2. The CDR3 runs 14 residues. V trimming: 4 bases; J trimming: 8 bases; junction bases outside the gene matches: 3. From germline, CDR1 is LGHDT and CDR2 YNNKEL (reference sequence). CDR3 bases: TGTGCCAGCAGCCCTAGCGGGGGGGCCTATGAGCAGTTCTTC. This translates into CASSPSGGAYEQFF.

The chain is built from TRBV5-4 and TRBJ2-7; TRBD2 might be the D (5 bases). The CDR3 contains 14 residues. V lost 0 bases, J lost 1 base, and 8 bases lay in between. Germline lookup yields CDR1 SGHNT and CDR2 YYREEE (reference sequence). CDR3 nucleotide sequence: TGTGCCAGCAGCTTGGGTTCGGGATCCTACGAGCAGTACTTC. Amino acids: CASSLGSGSYEQYF.

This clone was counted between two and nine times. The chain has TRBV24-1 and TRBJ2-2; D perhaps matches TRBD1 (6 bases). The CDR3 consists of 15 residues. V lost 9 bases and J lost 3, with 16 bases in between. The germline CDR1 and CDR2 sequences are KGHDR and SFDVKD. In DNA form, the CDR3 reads TGTGCCACCCGGCCCAGGGGAATGGACACCGGGGAGCTGTTTTTT. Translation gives CATRPRGMDTGELFF.

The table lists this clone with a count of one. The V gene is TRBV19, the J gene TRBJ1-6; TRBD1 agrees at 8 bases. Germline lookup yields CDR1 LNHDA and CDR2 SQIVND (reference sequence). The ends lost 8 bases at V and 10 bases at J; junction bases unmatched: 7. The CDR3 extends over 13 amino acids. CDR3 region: CASDRGEGSPLHF. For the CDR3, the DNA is TGTGCCAGTGACAGGGGTGAAGGGTCACCCCTCCACTTT.

Here the CDR3 reads CASSRGLREQFF. The CDR3 DNA reads TGTGCCAGCAGTAGGGGTCTAAGAGAGCAGTTCTTC. This rearrangement joins TRBV6-5 to TRBJ2-1, with D possibly being TRBD1 (5 bases). From germline, CDR1 is MNHEY and CDR2 SVGAGI. V gave up 5 bases and J gave up 10 bases, with 12 bases separating them. The length of the CDR3 is 12 residues.

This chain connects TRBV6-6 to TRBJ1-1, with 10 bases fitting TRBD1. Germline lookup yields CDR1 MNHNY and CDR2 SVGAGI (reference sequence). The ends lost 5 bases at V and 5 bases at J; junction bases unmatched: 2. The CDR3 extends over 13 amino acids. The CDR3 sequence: CASSRTGGTEAFF. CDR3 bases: TGTGCCAGCAGTCGGACAGGGGGGACTGAAGCTTTCTTT.

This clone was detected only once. CDR3 sequence: CASSLVSGYYNEQFF. CDR3 in DNA: TGTGCCAGCAGCTTAGTGAGCGGCTACTACAATGAGCAGTTCTTC. The chain combines TRBV7-9 with TRBJ2-1, with D possibly matching TRBD2 (5 bases). Germline V gives CDR1 SEHNR, CDR2 FQNEAQ (reference sequence). Trimming left V 1 base short and J 3 bases short, with 10 bases between. The CDR3 loop spans 15 amino acids.

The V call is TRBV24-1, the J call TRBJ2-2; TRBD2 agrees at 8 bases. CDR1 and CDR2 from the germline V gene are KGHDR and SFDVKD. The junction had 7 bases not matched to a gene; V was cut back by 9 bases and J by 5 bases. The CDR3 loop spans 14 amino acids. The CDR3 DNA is TGTGCCACCGGCCGGGGGGGGCGGACCGGGGAGCTGTTTTTT. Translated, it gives CATGRGGRTGELFF.

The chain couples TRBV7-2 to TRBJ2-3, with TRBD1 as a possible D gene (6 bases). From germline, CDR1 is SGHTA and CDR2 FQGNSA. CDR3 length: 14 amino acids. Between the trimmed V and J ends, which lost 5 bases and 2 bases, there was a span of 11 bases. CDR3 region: CASSQGQTTDTQYF. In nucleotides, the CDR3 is TGTGCCAGCAGCCAAGGACAGACCACAGATACGCAGTATTTT.

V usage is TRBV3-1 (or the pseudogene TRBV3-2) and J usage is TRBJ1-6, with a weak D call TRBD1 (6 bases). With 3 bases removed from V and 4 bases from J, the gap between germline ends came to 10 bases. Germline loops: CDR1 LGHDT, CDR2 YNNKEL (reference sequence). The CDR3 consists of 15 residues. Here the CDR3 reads CASSHRDTYNSPLHF. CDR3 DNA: TGTGCCAGCAGCCACCGGGACACTTATAATTCACCCCTCCACTTT.

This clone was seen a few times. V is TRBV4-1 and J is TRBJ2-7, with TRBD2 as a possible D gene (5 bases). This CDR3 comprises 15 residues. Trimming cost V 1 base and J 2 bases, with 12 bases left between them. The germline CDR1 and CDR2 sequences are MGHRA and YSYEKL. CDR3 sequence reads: CASSQGGPGPYEQYF. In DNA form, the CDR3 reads TGCGCCAGCAGCCAAGGCGGGCCCGGCCCCTACGAGCAGTACTTC.

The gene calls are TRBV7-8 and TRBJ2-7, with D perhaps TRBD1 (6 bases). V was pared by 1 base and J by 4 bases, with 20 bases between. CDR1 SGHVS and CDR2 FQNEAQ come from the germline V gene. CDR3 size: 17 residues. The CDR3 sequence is CASSLGSRARGVYEQYF. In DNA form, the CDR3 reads TGTGCCAGCAGCTTAGGAAGTCGGGCCAGGGGAGTTTACGAGCAGTACTTC. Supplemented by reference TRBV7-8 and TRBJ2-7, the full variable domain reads GAGVSQSPRYKVAKRGQDVALRCDPISGHVSLFWYQQALGQGPEFLTYFQNEAQLDKSGLPSDRFFAERPEGSVSTLKIQRTQQEDSAVYLCASSLGSRARGVYEQYFGPGTRLTVT.

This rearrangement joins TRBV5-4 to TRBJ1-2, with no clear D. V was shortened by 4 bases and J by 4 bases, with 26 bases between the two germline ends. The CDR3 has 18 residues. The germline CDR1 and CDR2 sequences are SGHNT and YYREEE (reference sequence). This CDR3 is CASSLDSLRRANGYGYTF. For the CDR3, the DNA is TGTGCCAGCAGCCTTGATTCTTTACGGCGGGCAAACGGCTATGGCTACACCTTC.

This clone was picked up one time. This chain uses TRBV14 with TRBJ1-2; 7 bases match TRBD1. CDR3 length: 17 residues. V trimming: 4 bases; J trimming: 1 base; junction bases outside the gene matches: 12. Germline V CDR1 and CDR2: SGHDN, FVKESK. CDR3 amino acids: CASSLRTPGQSNYGYTF. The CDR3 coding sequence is TGTGCCAGCAGCCTGAGAACCCCGGGACAGAGTAACTATGGCTACACCTTC.

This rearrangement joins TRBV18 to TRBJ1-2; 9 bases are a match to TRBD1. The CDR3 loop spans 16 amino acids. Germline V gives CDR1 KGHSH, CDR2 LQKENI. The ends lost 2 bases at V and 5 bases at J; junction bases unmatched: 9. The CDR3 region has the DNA TGTGCCAGCTCACCATTATCGGACAGGGGAGGTTATGGCTACACCTTC. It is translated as CASSPLSDRGGYGYTF.

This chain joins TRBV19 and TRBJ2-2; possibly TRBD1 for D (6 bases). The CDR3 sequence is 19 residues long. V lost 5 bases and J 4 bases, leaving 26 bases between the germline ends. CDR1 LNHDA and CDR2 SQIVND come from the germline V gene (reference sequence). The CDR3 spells CASSSRAGAGPFGTGELFF. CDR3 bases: TGTGCCAGTAGTTCCCGCGCAGGGGCGGGCCCTTTCGGCACCGGGGAGCTGTTTTTT.

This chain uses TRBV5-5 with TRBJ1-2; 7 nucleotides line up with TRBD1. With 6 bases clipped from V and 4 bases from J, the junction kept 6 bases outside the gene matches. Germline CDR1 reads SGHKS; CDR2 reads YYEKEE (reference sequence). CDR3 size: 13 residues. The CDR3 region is CASKDRNAYGYTF. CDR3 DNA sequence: TGTGCCAGCAAGGACAGGAATGCCTATGGCTACACCTTC. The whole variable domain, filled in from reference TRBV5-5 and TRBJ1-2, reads DAGVTQSPTHLIKTRGQQVTLRCSPISGHKSVSWYQQVLGQGPQFIFQYYEKEERGRGNFPDRFSARQFPNYSSELNVNALLLGDSALYLCASKDRNAYGYTFGSGTRLTVV.

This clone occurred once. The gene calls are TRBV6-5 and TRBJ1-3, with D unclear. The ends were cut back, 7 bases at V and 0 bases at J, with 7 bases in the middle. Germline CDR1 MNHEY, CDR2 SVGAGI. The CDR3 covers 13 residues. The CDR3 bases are TGTGCCAGCACCAGGAACTCTGGAAACACCATATATTTT. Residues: CASTRNSGNTIYF.